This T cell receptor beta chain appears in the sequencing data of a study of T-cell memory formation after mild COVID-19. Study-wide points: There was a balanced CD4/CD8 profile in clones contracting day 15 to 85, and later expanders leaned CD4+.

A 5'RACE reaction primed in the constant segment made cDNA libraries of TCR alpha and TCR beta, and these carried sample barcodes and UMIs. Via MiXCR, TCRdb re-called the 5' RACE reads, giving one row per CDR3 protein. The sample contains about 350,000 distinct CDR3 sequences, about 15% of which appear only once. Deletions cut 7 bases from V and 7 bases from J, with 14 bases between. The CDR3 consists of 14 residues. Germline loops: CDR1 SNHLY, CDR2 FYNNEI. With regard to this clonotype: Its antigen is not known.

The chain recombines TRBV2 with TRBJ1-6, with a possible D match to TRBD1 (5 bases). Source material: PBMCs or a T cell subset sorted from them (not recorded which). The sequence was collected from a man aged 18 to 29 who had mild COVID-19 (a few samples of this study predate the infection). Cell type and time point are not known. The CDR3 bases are TGTGCCAGCACGGTGGGGCTTCGGAATTCACCCCTCCACTTT. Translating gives CASTVGLRNSPLHF.